This T cell receptor beta chain is from a study of CD8 T cells in Susac syndrome (dated by TCRdb to about 2019). For the study in its entirety: Whether CD8+ T cell activation and differentiation in Susac syndrome was antigen driven was tested using repertoire sequencing. The clonality of the CD8+ T cell repertoire was compared across over 9 healthy donors, some 14 Susac syndrome patients and about 16 multiple sclerosis patients. Overall results and qualifications from the work: The study acknowledged that relatively few individuals were included in the TCR sequencing and HLA analysis.

High-throughput TCR beta sequencing profiled peripheral blood CD8+ and CD4+ T cells from healthy donors, Susac syndrome patients and multiple sclerosis patients. Treatment-naive patients with stable or active relapsing-remitting disease fulfilling revised McDonald criteria were used as multiple sclerosis controls. Bulk CD8+ and CD4+ T cells were purified by magnetic negative isolation, whereas CD8+ TEMRA cells were enriched by FACS. Blood was collected in EDTA tubes and processed within 24 hours, with PBMCs isolated through density gradient centrifugation. PBMCs intended for TCR sequencing were frozen in liquid nitrogen and were later thawed in a 37 degrees C water bath. A purity of at least 90% was achieved for sorted or isolated CD4+, CD8+ and CD8+ TEMRA cells. RNA was extracted using the RNeasy kit, and roughly 0.45 to 1 microgram was reverse transcribed with random hexamers. The immunoSEQ multiplex PCR assay, which covers 54 Vbeta and 13 Jbeta segments, was used to amplify TCR beta CDR3 regions. PCR amplification bias was corrected using a synthetic template baseline for primer optimization and computational correction. Processing in the source paper ran as follows. Reads were annotated to V, D and J genes according to IMGT and were analyzed with immunoSEQ Analyzer, with only productive sequences retained. Clonality was calculated as one minus the Shannon entropy normalized by log2 of the number of productive unique sequences. Public and private clones were assessed among the 100 most prevalent clones of each patient and control. A clone was defined as Susac-specific if it was absent from the healthy and MS cohorts, from 1052 published viral clones and from other ImmuneACCESS disease sequences. The raw public data were reprocessed by TCRdb itself: fastp quality trimming at Q25, MiXCR clonotype calling, in-frame beta chains only. Each CDR3 protein appears once, grouped with its most common genes and DNA. TCRdb's processing, not the authors', yielded these V and J calls. For this sample there are 150,000 to 180,000 distinct CDR3 sequences; over 85% appear just once. The ten largest clones add up to 0.21% of the sample.

CDR1 and CDR2 were assigned from the germline V gene as SGHRS and YFSETQ. V is cut back by 0 bases and J by 8 bases, with 10 bases in the junction unmatched. Its CDR3 holds 16 amino acids, cysteine through phenylalanine. Here the CDR3 DNA is all that survives: 48 bases in frame from base 1. Details on this clonotype: Its antigen has not been determined. No quality values exist for individual bases; no much larger clone is one base distant.

The sequence came from a human donor with multiple sclerosis. The source material was CD8+ T cells from PBMCs. The rearranged chain carries TRBV5-1 and TRBJ2-4, with TRBD1 matching 8 junction bases. The bases read TGCGCCAGCAGCTTGGCCACGGCAGGGGGCATAGACATTCAGTACTTC. Its protein reads: CASSLATAGGIDIQYF.